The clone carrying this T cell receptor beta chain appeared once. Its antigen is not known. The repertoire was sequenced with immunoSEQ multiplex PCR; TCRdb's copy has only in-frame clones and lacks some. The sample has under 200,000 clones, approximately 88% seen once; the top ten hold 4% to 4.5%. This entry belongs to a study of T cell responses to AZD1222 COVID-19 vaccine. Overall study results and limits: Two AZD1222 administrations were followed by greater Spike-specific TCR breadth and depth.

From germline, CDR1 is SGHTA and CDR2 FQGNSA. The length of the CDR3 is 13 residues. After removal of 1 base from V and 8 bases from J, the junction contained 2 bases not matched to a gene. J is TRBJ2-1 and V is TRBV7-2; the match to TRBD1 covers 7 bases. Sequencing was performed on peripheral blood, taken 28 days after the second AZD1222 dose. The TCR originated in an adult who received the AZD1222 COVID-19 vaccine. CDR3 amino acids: CASSLDRGHEQFF. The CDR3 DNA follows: TGTGCCAGCAGCTTAGACAGGGGACATGAGCAGTTCTTC.